One and the same sample provided the 5 T cell receptor beta chains below, sequenced in a study of blood T cell repertoires in COVID-19. Profiling relied on immunoSEQ multiplex PCR, and the TCRdb table lists in-frame clones only, not all of them. The repertoire holds 230,000 or so clones, with approximately 81% as singletons. Sequencing was done on a sample of PBMCs or T cells enriched from blood (not recorded which). The receptors shown here come from a woman in her forties or fifties who had been exposed to COVID-19.

This clone has just a few counts. The chain uses TRBV6-4 and TRBJ2-1, with no clear D. Germline assignment: CDR1 MRHNA and CDR2 SNTAGT. The CDR3 has 13 residues. V lost 2 bases, J lost 4 bases, and 6 bases lay in between. The CDR3 DNA reads as TGTGCCAGCAGTGACCGAGATTACAATGAGCAGTTCTTC. This sequence encodes CASSDRDYNEQFF.

The table lists this clone with many counts. The rearrangement links TRBV6-1 to TRBJ1-2; 8 bases agree with TRBD1. In germline, CDR1 is MNHNS, CDR2 SASEGT. J lost 6 bases, V lost 3 bases, and 6 bases had no gene match. This CDR3 contains 14 residues. CDR3: CASSEPGQGDGYTF. The CDR3 DNA is TGTGCCAGCAGTGAGCCCGGACAGGGCGATGGCTACACCTTC.

The chain links TRBV9 to TRBJ2-7; TRBD2 might be the D (5 bases). Trimming pared 0 bases from V and 7 bases from J, leaving 14 bases between. This CDR3 has 14 amino acids. Per germline, CDR1 SGDLS and CDR2 YYNGEE. The CDR3 bases are TGTGCCAGCAGCGTAGGGCCCGATTCGGGGGAGCAGTACTTC. As protein: CASSVGPDSGEQYF.

This sequence joins TRBV5-4 and TRBJ1-6; 7 bases align to TRBD1. The CDR3 contains 15 residues. Germline V gives CDR1 SGHNT, CDR2 YYREEE (reference sequence). The V and J ends lost 0 bases and 10 bases, in that order; junction bases with no gene match: 7. In DNA form, the CDR3 reads TGTGCCAGCAGCTTGGCCGGAAGAGGGGGCTCACCCCTCCACTTT. It specifies CASSLAGRGGSPLHF.

The CDR3 protein is CASSTSFGSMNTEAFF. DNA for the CDR3: TGTGCCAGCAGCACCTCCTTTGGGAGTATGAACACTGAAGCTTTCTTT. V usage is TRBV13 and J usage is TRBJ1-1; D remains unclear. The CDR3 is made up of 16 amino acids. Per germline, CDR1 PRHDT and CDR2 FYEKMQ (reference sequence). Trimming took off 5 bases at V and 0 bases at J, with 16 bases between the two ends.